This entry lists 28 T cell receptor beta chains sequenced from one sample in a study of early T cells in non-severe SARS-CoV-2 infection. MiXCR was run by TCRdb on the 5' RACE reads, yielding one entry per CDR3 protein. The sample lists approximately 32,000 distinct CDR3 sequences, 5.8% occurring once. Source material: whole blood. The receptor source for this set is an adult who was a healthcare worker with PCR-confirmed SARS-CoV-2 infection or an uninfected control (not recorded which).

This clonotype was seen many times. This sequence joins TRBV19 and TRBJ2-3; 7 nucleotides agree with TRBD2. Germline V gene sequence: CDR1 LNHDA, CDR2 SQIVND (reference sequence). The J segment lost 2 bases and the V segment lost 7 bases, leaving 9 bases of the junction unmatched. This CDR3 comprises 15 residues. Here the CDR3 reads CASTPGLAATDTQYF. The CDR3 bases are TGTGCCAGTACCCCGGGGCTAGCGGCCACAGATACGCAGTATTTT.

Comment on this clonotype: Possible read error: a much larger clone is one base away. The chain carries TRBV5-1 and TRBJ2-2; 8 positions match TRBD2. The CDR3 covers 16 residues. Looked up from germline, CDR1 is SGHRS and CDR2 is YFSETQ. Here the CDR3 DNA reads TGCGCCAGCAGCTTGGCGGCAGCGGGAGCCTCCGGGGAGCTGATTTTT. Amino acid sequence: CASSLAAAGASGELIF.

There are many counts of this clonotype. The CDR3 nucleotides read TGTGCCAGCAGGTCCGGCAGGGGAGGAAACACCATATATTTT. Its translation: CASRSGRGGNTIYF. V usage is TRBV6-5 and J usage is TRBJ1-3; D is perhaps TRBD1 (6 bases). CDR1 and CDR2 (germline): MNHEY, SVGAGI. V lost 6 bases and J lost 4, with 13 bases in between. This CDR3 contains 14 residues.

This clonotype showed up many times. The V gene is TRBV7-3, the J gene TRBJ2-3; maybe TRBD1 (6 bases). The V gene's germline CDR1 is SGHTA and CDR2 FQGTGA. The CDR3 loop spans 15 amino acids. Trimming took 5 bases from V and 0 from J, leaving 12 bases between them. CDR3 sequence (DNA): TGTGCCAGCAGCCCCACAGGGATTAGCACAGATACGCAGTATTTT. Amino acids: CASSPTGISTDTQYF.

This clonotype showed up many times. V and J are TRBV7-3 and TRBJ2-3; D possibly corresponds to TRBD2 (5 bases). Trimming stripped 0 bases from V and 8 bases from J, with 12 bases between. The CDR3 loop spans 14 amino acids. The germline V gene has CDR1 SGHTA and CDR2 FQGTGA. The CDR3 spells CASSLTQRVGTQYF. In DNA form, the CDR3 reads TGTGCCAGCAGCTTAACGCAGAGGGTGGGTACGCAGTATTTT.

Many counts were recorded for this clonotype. This chain joins TRBV6-5 and TRBJ2-7, with 9 nucleotides matching TRBD2. This CDR3 has 16 amino acids. The germline V gene has CDR1 MNHEY and CDR2 SVGAGI. The junction had 9 bases not matched to a gene; V was cut back by 0 bases and J by 6 bases. The DNA of the CDR3 is TGTGCCAGCAGTTACTCGGAGGCTAGCGGGATCCCCGAGCAGTACTTC. Translating it yields CASSYSEASGIPEQYF.

This clonotype has at least ten counts. J is TRBJ2-2 and V is TRBV20-1; TRBD2 might be the D (5 bases). The CDR3 loop spans 15 amino acids. The ends were cut back, 0 bases at V and 4 bases at J, with 12 bases in the middle. Per the germline V gene, CDR1 is DFQATT and CDR2 is SNEGSKA (reference sequence). This chain's CDR3 is CSARDLAAPTGELFF. CDR3 sequence (DNA): TGCAGTGCTAGAGACCTAGCAGCGCCCACCGGGGAGCTGTTTTTT.

This clonotype was counted many times. This sequence joins TRBV11-2 and TRBJ1-5; D perhaps matches TRBD1 (5 bases). CDR3 length: 15 residues. The V end lost 5 bases, the J end lost 9 bases, and 20 bases lay between the germline ends. Looked up from germline, CDR1 is SGHAT and CDR2 is FQNNGV. CDR3 sequence: CASSISGGSSWPQHF. The CDR3 nucleotides are TGTGCCAGCAGCATTAGTGGGGGGTCCAGCTGGCCCCAGCATTTT.

Many counts were recorded for this clonotype. The J gene is TRBJ1-1, the V gene TRBV7-2, with D uncertain. Germline V CDR1 and CDR2: SGHTA, FQGNSA. V was cut by 1 base and J by 2 bases, with 8 bases left in between. CDR3 length: 14 amino acids. The CDR3 nucleotides read TGTGCCAGCAGCTTAGAAGGTAAAAACACTGAAGCTTTCTTT. Protein: CASSLEGKNTEAFF.

Ten or more counts support this clonotype. This chain links TRBV6-2 or TRBV6-3 with TRBJ1-1; 7 bases line up with TRBD1. Germline lookup yields CDR1 MNHEY and CDR2 SVGEGT. The CDR3 is 16 residues long. The V segment lost 6 bases and the J segment 2 bases; nucleotides outside the gene matches: 12. CDR3 in amino acids: CASSRPTGTYNTEAFF. CDR3 coding DNA: TGTGCCAGCAGCCGGCCGACAGGGACGTACAACACTGAAGCTTTCTTT.

This clonotype is judged medium-sized (0.01 to 0.1%). This chain joins TRBV27 and TRBJ1-3; no reliable D call. Germline loops: CDR1 MNHEY, CDR2 SMNVEV (reference sequence). Deletions cut 8 bases from V and 3 bases from J, with 8 bases between. The CDR3 consists of 12 residues. In nucleotides, the CDR3 is TGTGCCAGCCACCAAATTGGAAACACCATATATTTT. Translated, it gives CASHQIGNTIYF.

The sample holds many counts of this clonotype. The chain is built from TRBV20-1 and TRBJ2-1, with 7 nucleotides matching TRBD2. Germline CDR1 DFQATT, CDR2 SNEGSKA (reference sequence). The CDR3 totals 17 residues. The V gene end was trimmed by 0 bases and the J gene end by 0 bases; junction bases not matched to a gene: 8. The CDR3 sequence is CSARDFRGDFSYNEQFF. Written as DNA, the CDR3 is TGCAGTGCTAGAGATTTCCGGGGGGACTTCTCCTACAATGAGCAGTTCTTC.

Ten or more counts support this clonotype. The chain joins TRBV27 to TRBJ1-1; 7 bases agree with TRBD1. The junction had 2 bases not matched to a gene; V was cut back by 3 bases and J by 1 base. Germline loops: CDR1 MNHEY, CDR2 SMNVEV (reference sequence). There are 14 residues in the CDR3. CDR3 protein: CASSLGQWNTEAFF. The CDR3 nucleotides are TGTGCCAGCAGTTTGGGACAGTGGAACACTGAAGCTTTCTTT.

At least ten counts were recorded for this clonotype. The V gene is TRBV24-1, the J gene TRBJ2-7; tentatively, D is TRBD1 or TRBD2 (5 bases each). This CDR3 spans 12 amino acids. Deletions cut 6 bases from V and 7 bases from J, with 12 bases between. Germline V gives CDR1 KGHDR, CDR2 SFDVKD. The CDR3 here is CATSRGPGEQYF. Written as DNA, the CDR3 is TGTGCCACCAGTCGGGGCCCGGGGGAGCAGTACTTC.

Remarks on this clonotype: With a much larger clone just one base away, this may be a read error. Here the CDR3 reads CASFRAQTTYEQFF. Here the CDR3 DNA reads TGTGCCAGTTTCAGGGCTCAGACTACCTACGAGCAGTTCTTC. J is TRBJ2-7 and V is TRBV11-2, with D perhaps given as TRBD1 or TRBD2 (5 bases each). The J call is in doubt because the DNA end fits TRBJ2-1 better. The CDR3 spans 14 residues. Per germline, CDR1 SGHAT and CDR2 FQNNGV.

Many counts were recorded for this clonotype. The rearrangement links TRBV29-1 to TRBJ2-7; possibly TRBD2 for D (5 bases). Germline V CDR1 and CDR2: SQVTM, ANQGSEA. Trimming removed 5 bases from V and 2 bases from J, with 10 bases in between. The CDR3 runs 12 residues. The CDR3 protein is CSVLLATYEQYF. In DNA form, the CDR3 reads TGCAGCGTTCTTCTAGCTACCTACGAGCAGTACTTC.

At least ten counts were recorded for this clonotype. The chain uses TRBV20-1 and TRBJ2-2; 9 bases line up with TRBD1. From germline, CDR1 is DFQATT and CDR2 SNEGSKA (reference sequence). This CDR3 comprises 16 residues. J lost 6 bases, V lost 0 bases, and 8 bases had no gene match. CDR3 DNA sequence: TGCAGTGCTAGAGATCAGGGACAGGGAGGATCCGGGGAGCTGTTTTTT. Amino acids: CSARDQGQGGSGELFF.

The chain uses TRBV7-2 and TRBJ2-3, with a possible D match to TRBD2 (5 bases). The CDR3 has 18 amino acids. V gave up 5 bases and J gave up 6 bases, with 27 bases separating them. The V gene's germline CDR1 is SGHTA and CDR2 FQGNSA. The CDR3 region has the DNA TGTGCCAGCAGCCCCCGTGGAGTCTTCCGGAGGTTCGGGGATACGCAGTATTTT. Translating it yields CASSPRGVFRRFGDTQYF.

This clonotype was detected many times. The gene calls are TRBV14 and TRBJ2-7, with 8 bases lining up with TRBD1. The trim removed 4 bases at V and 2 bases at J, leaving 4 bases unmatched. Germline CDR1 and CDR2: SGHDN and FVKESK. The CDR3 has 14 amino acids. The CDR3 nucleotides read TGTGCCAGCAGCCGAGGACAGGGCACCTACGAGCAGTACTTC. Amino acids: CASSRGQGTYEQYF.

This clonotype was detected many times. The rearrangement uses TRBV14 and TRBJ1-3; D remains unclear. The CDR3 is made up of 15 amino acids. CDR1 SGHDN and CDR2 FVKESK come from the germline V gene. Trimming removed 5 bases at V and 0 bases at J, with 11 bases between. CDR3: CASSADGYSGNTIYF. For the CDR3, the DNA is TGTGCCAGCAGCGCTGATGGGTACTCTGGAAACACCATATATTTT. Together with reference TRBV14 and TRBJ1-3, the CDR3 gives the full variable domain: EAGVTQFPSHSVIEKGQTVTLRCDPISGHDNLYWYRRVMGKEIKFLLHFVKESKQDESGMPNNRFLAERTGGTYSTLKVQPAELEDSGVYFCASSADGYSGNTIYFGEGSWLTVV.

This clonotype was counted at least ten times. This chain uses TRBV27 with TRBJ1-5; D gene unclear. V gave up 2 bases and J gave up 3 bases, with 8 bases separating them. Germline V gene lookup returns CDR1 MNHEY and CDR2 SMNVEV (reference sequence). The CDR3 loop spans 14 amino acids. CDR3 in DNA: TGTGCCAGCAGTTTAAGTGGAAACAATCAGCCCCAGCATTTT. This codes for CASSLSGNNQPQHF.

This clonotype appeared many times. The chain couples TRBV28 to TRBJ1-6; 7 bases match TRBD1. CDR3 length: 12 residues. CDR1 is MDHEN and CDR2 is SYDVKM in the germline V gene. Trimming took 7 bases from V and 8 from J; bases not matched to a gene: 2. CDR3 sequence (DNA): TGTGCCAGCAATACAGGGGATTCACCCCTCCACTTT. It translates to CASNTGDSPLHF.

The chain couples TRBV3-1 to TRBJ1-6; D is undetermined. The CDR3 runs to 14 residues. Trimming left V 3 bases short and J 9 bases short, with 12 bases between. The germline V gene encodes CDR1 LGHDT and CDR2 YNNKEL (reference sequence). The CDR3 region has the DNA TGTGCCAGCAGCCAGGCCGTCTCGGGTTCACCCCTCCACTTT. Residues: CASSQAVSGSPLHF.

This clonotype was seen ten or more times. The chain employs TRBV7-9 and TRBJ1-4; D is undetermined. CDR3 size: 16 residues. V lost 2 bases, J lost 5 bases, and 15 bases lay in between. Germline loops: CDR1 SEHNR, CDR2 FQNEAQ (reference sequence). CDR3 amino acids: CASSLRSVLGNEKLFF. The CDR3 nucleotides read TGTGCCAGCAGCTTAAGGTCCGTCCTGGGAAATGAAAAACTGTTTTTT.

This clonotype was detected ten times or more. The chain links TRBV3-1 to TRBJ2-1; 8 positions agree with TRBD2. This CDR3 is 16 amino acids long. J gave up 0 bases and V 1 base, and 2 bases lay outside the gene matches. CDR1 is LGHDT and CDR2 is YNNKEL in the germline V gene (reference sequence). CDR3 amino acids: CASSQVRGASYNEQFF. The DNA for the CDR3 is TGTGCCAGCAGCCAAGTGCGGGGGGCCTCCTACAATGAGCAGTTCTTC.

This clonotype is judged medium-sized. The V call is TRBV6-4, the J call TRBJ2-3; D not certain. This CDR3 is 13 amino acids long. The V and J ends lost 2 bases and 0 bases respectively, with 3 bases between them. The germline V gene encodes CDR1 MRHNA and CDR2 SNTAGT. CDR3 sequence (DNA): TGTGCCAGCAGTGACGGGAGCACAGATACGCAGTATTTT. This gives the protein CASSDGSTDTQYF.

This clonotype was seen a few times. The CDR3 spells CASSAGEGGNEQFF. In DNA, the CDR3 is TGTGCCAGTAGTGCGGGGGAGGGAGGGAATGAGCAGTTCTTC. This chain links TRBV19 with TRBJ2-1; TRBD2 agrees at 7 bases. In germline, CDR1 is LNHDA, CDR2 SQIVND (reference sequence). The V gene end was trimmed by 5 bases and the J gene end by 7 bases; junction bases not matched to a gene: 8. The CDR3 loop spans 14 amino acids.

At least ten counts were recorded for this clonotype. The chain joins TRBV4-2 to TRBJ1-1; D ambiguous. Looked up from germline, CDR1 is LGHNA and CDR2 is YNFKEQ. The CDR3 length is 13 residues. V was trimmed by 1 base and J by 0 bases, leaving 3 bases between them. CDR3 sequence (DNA): TGTGCCAGCAGCCAAGCCGTGAACACTGAAGCTTTCTTT. The encoded protein is CASSQAVNTEAFF.